Sequencing of this TCR beta chain was carried out in a study of cytomegalovirus exposure and HLA in healthy donors (dated by TCRdb to 2015 to 2018). Describing the broader study: An earlier analysis of some 620 of the donors reported 250 to 300 Gb of sequence data and around 110 million unique TCR beta sequences obtained from around 190 million T cells. Approximately 310 gigabases of sequencing data and around 80 million unique TCR sequences made up an early release that covered 500 to 650 HLA-typed donors. Of the roughly 410 genotyped donors, 75% to 85% were placed in the genetic ancestry cluster associated with self-reported Caucasian donors. The study aimed to test whether cataloging public T cell receptors could reveal signatures of past pathogen exposure. Using immunosequencing, the study profiled T cell repertoires from 550 to 750 subjects and related those repertoires to cytomegalovirus serostatus. Along with the approximately 700-subject first cohort, a separate validation cohort of over 90 different subjects was used. High-throughput TCR immunosequencing, statistical association of individual TCRs with disease status, and machine learning were combined to predict cytomegalovirus infection status. To study patterns of TCR occurrence, a later analysis re-analyzed previously published TCR beta repertoires from 700 or so donors and added high-resolution HLA genotyping. The later analysis used no new phenotypic data to find candidate immune exposures, relying instead on TCR beta sequences and their occurrence across donors. In an earlier analysis of more than 550 of the donors, high-throughput TCR beta sequencing was used to judge whether each TCR beta V gene segment behaved as functional or pseudogenic. Alongside the repertoire data, information on donor age, sex, ethnicity and CMV serostatus was compiled. A later genetic analysis used genome-wide SNP genotypes for about three fifths of the 666 donors, treating that subset as a discovery cohort. Every discovery cohort repertoire had been produced on one sequencing platform. HLA typing covered class I and class II loci at four-digit resolution. The number of typed donors differed by locus: about 620-640 for A, B, C, DRB1 and DQB1; some 500 for DQA1; 606 for DPA1; and roughly 490 for DPB1. A handful of DR-DQ haplotypes were handled as single units for association and clustering because linkage in the cohort was strong. On average, about 240,000 unique TCR beta nucleotide sequences were sequenced per donor among some 420 genotyped donors of the cohort, with roughly 18% of those sequences being non-productive.

Remarks on this clone: This receptor's antigen is unknown. Within one base of it there is no much larger clone, and no base qualities were kept.

In total, just over 650 healthy bone marrow donors made up the cohort. At the time of sampling, every cohort member was nominally healthy, though immune exposures that went unrecorded were likely present. The donor tested CMV seropositive, placing the donor among the 250 to 300 seropositive members of the cohort. Each donor provided a peripheral blood sample, and peripheral blood mononuclear cells were used for TCR beta sequencing. The Qiagen DNeasy Blood Extraction Kit was used to extract genomic DNA from the blood cell samples. Library generation was performed with the immunoSEQ multiplex PCR assay. For the multiplex PCR, a mixture combining 60 forward primers for TCR Vbeta segments and 13 reverse primers for TCR Jbeta segments was used. A multiplex PCR assay on genomic DNA amplified the CDR3 region of rearranged TCR beta genes. Amplified TCR beta libraries were sequenced as 87-base-pair reads on the Illumina HiSeq System. Regarding the original processing steps: In a later analysis, approximately 74 million unique TCR beta chains were counted across the roughly 700 repertoires, and approximately 11 million of these chains were shared by at least two donors. Raw reads were error-corrected and collapsed into unique sequences by a nearest-neighbor algorithm in which closely related sequences were merged to remove PCR and sequencing errors. V, D and J gene segments were assigned by aligning CDR3 sequences to IMGT reference sequences. For a sequence to be retained, at least a six-nucleotide match to both a V gene segment and a J gene segment was required. Rearrangements were classified as productive when the CDR3 lacked stop codons and remained in frame with V and J, and all other rearrangements were classified as non-productive. CDR3 was defined according to IMGT convention as the region running from the second conserved V-encoded cysteine to the conserved J-encoded phenylalanine. The earlier analysis of a few hundred of the donors excluded any sequence lacking an unambiguous match to a single V gene segment. In an earlier analysis of approximately 550 of the donors, V segments were called functional above 56.7% productive rearrangements and were called segregating when the between-donor standard deviation exceeded 5%. To diagnose cytomegalovirus status from the catalog of TCR beta chain sequences, a statistical classification framework was built. In a later analysis, TCR nucleotide sequences were compared against IMGT/GENE-DB human TR gene sequences so that V and J genes could be assigned. A later analysis assigned CDR3 sequences and most-parsimonious VDJ recombination scenarios with the TCRdist pipeline. A later analysis defined each TCR beta chain by its CDR3 amino acid sequence plus V-gene family, and excluded reads lacking a unique V-gene family. To address suspected cross-contamination and a sequencing artifact, a later analysis removed 450 to 700 highly shared, low-generation-probability nucleotide sequences. In a later analysis, a clonal expansion index was calculated for each public chain from normalized within-repertoire ranks of inferred template counts. In a later analysis, generation probabilities were computed using a VDJ recombination model fitted to out-of-frame rearrangements, and the results were checked against IGoR. A later analysis scored TCR-TCR, TCR-HLA and TCR-CMV co-occurrence with hypergeometric tests, applying a repertoire-size bias correction to TCR pairs. A later analysis estimated false discovery rates by permuting HLA or CMV assignments 20 times. In a later analysis, co-occurring TCRs were grouped with DBSCAN, and TCRdist sequence similarity was added when clustering was performed within HLA-allele-positive subsets. Repertoires with fewer than 30,000 or more than 120,000 public chains, plus five repertoires with anomalous nucleotide sharing, were excluded from co-occurrence clustering. As stored in TCRdb, this immuneACCESS dataset retains in-frame rearrangements with V and J assigned. A fraction of the clones does not appear; measured against another copy, unresolved V genes explain less than half of the discrepancy, and the remainder lacks a known reason. V, J and clone size were drawn from that table, and D and trimming were deduced from the DNA. In all, the sample holds around 100,000 clones, and approximately 85% of those were seen once. The ten largest account for nearly 3.5% of the sample.

CDR1 and CDR2 were assigned from the germline V gene as SGHVS and FNYEAQ. The CDR3 has 14 amino acids, counting the end cysteine and phenylalanine. Only the CDR3 region is kept as DNA, spanning 42 bases read in frame from base 1. At the junction V is shortened by 4 bases and J by 2 bases, with 12 bases in between. Broad study findings and their caveats: Because some donors lacked HLA typing at each locus, the association tests relied only on the typed subset. In a later analysis, 16,951 TCR beta sequences were associated with specific HLA alleles at a false discovery rate of 0.05. Sequencing depth was assumed to be roughly uniform across donors in the presence/absence analyses, though that assumption may not hold. For the cohort, immune exposure information was limited to CMV serostatus. Some IMGT-functional V segments, including TRBV6-2 and TRBV6-3, could not be told apart with the 87-base-pair reads, so those segments were excluded. Because counts were too low, some 16 rarely observed V segments, including chromosome 9 orphons, were excluded from the earlier analysis of a few hundred of the donors. Across donors, most TCR sequences were observed very rarely, whereas some public TCRs were present in many individuals. In a later analysis, HLA-associated TCR beta chains showed more clonal expansion and lower generation probabilities than non-associated chains that were equally common. A later analysis found that TCR association rates varied across HLA loci, with DRB1 alleles showing the most associated TCRs and HLA-C alleles the fewest. Linkage disequilibrium might explain the correlated functional status among segregating V segments, but an unknown experimental factor could not be ruled out. In vitro tests confirmed that a few of the cytomegalovirus-associated TCR beta chains recognize cytomegalovirus antigens. A later genetic analysis reported fewer N-insertions in productive TCRs among donors in an Asian-associated ancestry cluster than the roughly 700-donor mean. Only TCR beta chains were sequenced in this cohort, and the absence of alpha or paired-chain data limited detectable features. A cluster of highly shared sequence variants was judged likely to be a technical artifact of the sequencing pipeline. V-gene and J-gene trimming of TCR beta chains was associated with a missense DCLRE1C variant in a later genetic analysis, and the association was replicated in an independent cohort. According to a later analysis, parvovirus B19, influenza, CMV and Epstein-Barr virus appeared linked to several top co-occurrence clusters. Cytomegalovirus status was reported to be diagnosed by the classifier with high specificity and sensitivity in both the original and validation cohorts. Strong co-occurrence of HLA alleles, especially DR and DQ, made assigning TCR associations to individual alleles difficult. A further reported finding was that TCR beta sequences accurately predicted the HLA-A and HLA-B alleles for most subjects in the first cohort. An earlier analysis of some 560 of the donors showed that most TCR beta V segments appeared in productive rearrangements either about 87% or about 30% of the time, which broadly matched IMGT annotations. A later analysis found that most CMV-associated TCR beta chains appeared HLA-restricted, with HLA associations seemingly driven largely by CMV exposure. The authors suggested that the approach could potentially be extended to other disease states and immunological phenotypes. The study listed 150 to 200 TCR beta chains as associated with cytomegalovirus.

Specimen: PBMCs. The rearranged segments are TRBV7-6 and TRBJ2-7; TRBD1 is a weak D gene call, 6 bases matching. This TCR came from a man younger than 40 in good health and CMV-seropositive. The DNA reads TGTGCCAGCAGCTCTGACAGGAGCGCCTACGAGCAGTACTTC. Its protein reads: CASSSDRSAYEQYF.